Listed below are T cell receptor beta chains from one sample, sequenced in a study of shared clonotypes between healthy human individuals. Profiled with immunoSEQ multiplex PCR; TCRdb holds only in-frame clones, not every one. The profile shows 2 million to 2.5 million clones, 95% of them singletons. Sequencing was carried out using naive CD4+ T cells sorted from blood. These receptor sequences come from a man between 18 and 29 years old in good health. CDR3s include the opening cysteine and the closing phenylalanine or tryptophan. Each record gives: V gene, D gene, J gene, clone size, CDR3 length, CDR3 DNA, CDR3 protein. A D gene is named only where the DNA matches it firmly. Size is omitted from some rows. Given values are once, few, many or a class for expanded clones.

>TRBV18|TRBD1|TRBJ2-7|-|15
TGTGCCAGCTCACCAGGGGTACAGGGGGCCCACGAGCAGTACTTC
CASSPGVQGAHEQYF
>TRBV20-1|-|TRBJ2-3|-|11
TGCAGTGCTACCTACGGAGATACGCAGTATTTT
CSATYGDTQYF
>TRBV10-3|-|TRBJ2-2|-|16
TGTGCCATCAGTGATACCCCAGGGTCTGGAATCGGGGAGCTGTTTTTT
CAISDTPGSGIGELFF
>TRBV2|-|TRBJ2-7|-|14
TGTGCCAGCAGTGAAGCGGGGGTCCCGGGCGAGCAGTACTTC
CASSEAGVPGEQYF
>TRBV7-2|-|TRBJ2-1|-|13
TGTGCCAGCAGCTTAATTTGGGACAATGAGCAGTTCTTC
CASSLIWDNEQFF
>TRBV2|-|TRBJ1-1|-|12
TGTGCCAGCGGGGGGGCGTACACTGAAGCTTTCTTT
CASGGAYTEAFF
>TRBV15|TRBD2|TRBJ2-1|-|17
TGTGCCACCAGCTCTCGGACTAGCGGGCCCTCTTACAATGAGCAGTTCTTC
CATSSRTSGPSYNEQFF
>TRBV11-3|-|TRBJ2-2|-|17
TGTGCCAGCAGCTTAGATCGGTGGGGTACGAACACCGGGGAGCTGTTTTTT
CASSLDRWGTNTGELFF
>TRBV5-4|-|TRBJ2-5|-|13
TGTGCCAGCAGCCGGGGCCTGGGGGAGACCCAGTACTTC
CASSRGLGETQYF
>TRBV28|-|TRBJ2-6|-|14
TGTGCCAGCAGTTTGGTGTCTGGGGCCAACGTCCTGACTTTC
CASSLVSGANVLTF
>TRBV6-5|-|TRBJ2-1|-|12
TGTGCCAGTTCCAGGGGAAGTGATGAGCAGTTCTTC
CASSRGSDEQFF
>TRBV5-1|-|TRBJ2-7|-|14
TGCGCCAGCAGCTTCACAGGTTCATCCTACGAGCAGTACTTC
CASSFTGSSYEQYF
>TRBV7-8|-|TRBJ2-5|-|18
TGTGCCAGCAGCTTAGATTGGTCAGACAAGCCCGTCCAAGAGACCCAGTACTTC
CASSLDWSDKPVQETQYF
>TRBV5-1|-|TRBJ2-7|-|15
TGCGCCAGCAGCTTGGGGCCTAGTCGTTCCTACGAGCAGTACTTC
CASSLGPSRSYEQYF
>TRBV4-3|-|TRBJ2-5|-|16
TGCGCCAGCAGCCGGAGGGGTGTCGGGGCGGAGGAGACCCAGTACTTC
CASSRRGVGAEETQYF
>TRBV5-6|-|TRBJ2-3|-|16
TGTGCCAGCAGCTGGGCTCGGACTGAGTTGACAGATACGCAGTATTTT
CASSWARTELTDTQYF
>TRBV10-2|-|TRBJ2-2|-|16
TGCGCCAGCAGTGAGTCAGGACGACCGGGCACCGGGGAGCTGTTTTTT
CASSESGRPGTGELFF
>TRBV10-3|-|TRBJ2-7|-|16
TGTGCCATCAGTGAAGTCATCTCTGGCATATCCTACGAGCAGTACTTC
CAISEVISGISYEQYF
>TRBV2|TRBD1|TRBJ2-7|-|17
TGTGCCAGCAGTGAAGTGTCATACGGGACAGGGACCTACGAGCAGTACTTC
CASSEVSYGTGTYEQYF
>TRBV27|TRBD1|TRBJ1-5|-|14
TGTGCCAGCAATCGTAGGGGGCAAGGTCAGCCCCAGCATTTT
CASNRRGQGQPQHF
>TRBV4-1|-|TRBJ2-7|-|11
TGCGCCAGCAGCCAGGCTGGCGAGCAGTACTTC
CASSQAGEQYF
>TRBV25-1|TRBD1|TRBJ1-1|-|13
TGTGCCAGCAGGGAGACAGGGGACACTGAAGCTTTCTTT
CASRETGDTEAFF
>TRBV7-2|TRBD1|TRBJ1-2|-|14
TGTGCCAGCAGCTTATACCAGGGGGCCTATGGCTACACCTTC
CASSLYQGAYGYTF
>TRBV5-8|-|TRBJ1-2|once|13
TGTGCCAGCAGCCCCATAGAAAACTATGGCTACACCTTC
CASSPIENYGYTF
>TRBV5-1|TRBD1|TRBJ1-6|-|16
TGCGCCAGCAGCTTCGGACAGGGCTTCAATAATTCACCCCTCCACTTT
CASSFGQGFNNSPLHF
>TRBV5-1|-|TRBJ2-7|-|16
TGCGCCAGCAGCTTCTACGGGACAAATTCTTACTACGAGCAGTACTTC
CASSFYGTNSYYEQYF
>TRBV5-1|-|TRBJ2-3|-|18
TGCGCCAGCAGCGTTAAACGGGATCGGTATCCTAGCACAGATACGCAGTATTTT
CASSVKRDRYPSTDTQYF
>TRBV25-1|-|TRBJ1-1|-|14
TGTGCCAGCAGTAAAGCGGGGACGAACACTGAAGCTTTCTTT
CASSKAGTNTEAFF